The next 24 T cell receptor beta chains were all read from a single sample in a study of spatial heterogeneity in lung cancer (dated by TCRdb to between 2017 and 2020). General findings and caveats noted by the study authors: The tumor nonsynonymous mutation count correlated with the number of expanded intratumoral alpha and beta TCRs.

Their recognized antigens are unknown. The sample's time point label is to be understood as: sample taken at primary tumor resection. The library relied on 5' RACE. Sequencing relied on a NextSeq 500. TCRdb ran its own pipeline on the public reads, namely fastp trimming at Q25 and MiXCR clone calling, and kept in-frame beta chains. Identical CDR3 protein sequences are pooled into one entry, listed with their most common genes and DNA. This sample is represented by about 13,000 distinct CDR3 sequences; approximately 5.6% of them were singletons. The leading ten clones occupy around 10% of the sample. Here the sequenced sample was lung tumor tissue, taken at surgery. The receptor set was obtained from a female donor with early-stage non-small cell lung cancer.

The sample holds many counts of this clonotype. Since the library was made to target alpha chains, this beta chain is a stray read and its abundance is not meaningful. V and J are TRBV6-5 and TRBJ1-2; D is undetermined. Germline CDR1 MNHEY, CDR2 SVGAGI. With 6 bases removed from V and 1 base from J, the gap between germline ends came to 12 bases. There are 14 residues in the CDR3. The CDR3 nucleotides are TGTGCCAGCAGACCCCTCAGACTTAACTATGGCTACACCTTC. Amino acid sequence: CASRPLRLNYGYTF.

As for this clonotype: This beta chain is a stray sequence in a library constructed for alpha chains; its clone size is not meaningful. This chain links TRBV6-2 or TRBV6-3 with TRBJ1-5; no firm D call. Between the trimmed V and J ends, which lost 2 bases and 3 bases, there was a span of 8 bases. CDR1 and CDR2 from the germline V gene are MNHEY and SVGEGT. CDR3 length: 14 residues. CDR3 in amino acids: CASSYSRINQPQHF. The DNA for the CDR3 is TGTGCCAGCAGTTACAGCAGGATCAATCAGCCCCAGCATTTT.

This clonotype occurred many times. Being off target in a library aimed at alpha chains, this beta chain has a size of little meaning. CDR3 protein: CASKQTGLNEKLFF. CDR3 coding DNA: TGTGCCAGCAAACAGACAGGGCTTAATGAAAAACTGTTTTTT. The chain couples TRBV6-5 to TRBJ1-4; 7 positions agree with TRBD1. The CDR3 has 14 residues. Losses at the gene ends were 7 bases for V and 4 bases for J; bases not matched to a gene: 6. The V gene's germline CDR1 is MNHEY and CDR2 SVGAGI.

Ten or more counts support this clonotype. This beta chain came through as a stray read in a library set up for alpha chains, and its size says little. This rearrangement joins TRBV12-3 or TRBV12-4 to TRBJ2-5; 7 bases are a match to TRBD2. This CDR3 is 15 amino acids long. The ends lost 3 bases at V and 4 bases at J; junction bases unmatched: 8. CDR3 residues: CASSFLGGKSETQYF. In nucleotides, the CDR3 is TGTGCCAGCAGTTTCCTGGGGGGGAAGTCAGAGACCCAGTACTTC.

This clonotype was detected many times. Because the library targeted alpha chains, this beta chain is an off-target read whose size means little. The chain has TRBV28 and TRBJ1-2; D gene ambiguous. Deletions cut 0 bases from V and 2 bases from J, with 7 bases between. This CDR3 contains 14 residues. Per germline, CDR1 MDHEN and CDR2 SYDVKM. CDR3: CASSLWAGNYGYTF. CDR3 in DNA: TGTGCCAGCAGTTTATGGGCAGGAAACTATGGCTACACCTTC.

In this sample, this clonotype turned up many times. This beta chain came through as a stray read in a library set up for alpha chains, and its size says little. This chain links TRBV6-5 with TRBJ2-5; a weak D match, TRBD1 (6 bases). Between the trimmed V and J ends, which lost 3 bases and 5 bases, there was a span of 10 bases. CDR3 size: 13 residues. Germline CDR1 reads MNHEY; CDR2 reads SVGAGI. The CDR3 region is CASSYRGQETQYF. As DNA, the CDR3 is TGTGCCAGCAGTTATCGAGGACAGGAGACCCAGTACTTC.

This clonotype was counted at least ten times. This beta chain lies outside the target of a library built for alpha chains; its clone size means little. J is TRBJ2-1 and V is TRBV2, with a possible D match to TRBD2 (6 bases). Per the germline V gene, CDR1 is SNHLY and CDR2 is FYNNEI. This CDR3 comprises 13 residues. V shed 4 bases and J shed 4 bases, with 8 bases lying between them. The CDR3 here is CASSGRGYNEQFF. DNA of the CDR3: TGTGCCAGCAGTGGGCGGGGTTACAATGAGCAGTTCTTC.

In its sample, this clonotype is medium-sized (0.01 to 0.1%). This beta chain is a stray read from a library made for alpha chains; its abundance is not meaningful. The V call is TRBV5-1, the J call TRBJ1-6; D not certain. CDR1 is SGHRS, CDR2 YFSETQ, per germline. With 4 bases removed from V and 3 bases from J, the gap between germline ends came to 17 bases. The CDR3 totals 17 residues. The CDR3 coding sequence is TGCGCCAGCAGCACGGTGTCGGGTTTCGGCTATAATTCACCCCTCCACTTT. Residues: CASSTVSGFGYNSPLHF. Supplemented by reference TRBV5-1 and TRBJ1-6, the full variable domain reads KAGVTQTPRYLIKTRGQQVTLSCSPISGHRSVSWYQQTPGQGLQFLFEYFSETQRNKGNFPGRFSGRQFSNSRSEMNVSTLELGDSALYLCASSTVSGFGYNSPLHFGNGTRLTVT.

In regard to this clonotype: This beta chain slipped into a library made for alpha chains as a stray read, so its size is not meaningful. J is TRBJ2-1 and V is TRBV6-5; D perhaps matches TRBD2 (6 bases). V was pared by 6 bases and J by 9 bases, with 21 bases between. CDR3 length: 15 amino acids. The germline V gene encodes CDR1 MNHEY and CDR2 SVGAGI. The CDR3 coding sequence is TGTGCCAGCAGACCCCCTTGGGGAGGTAGAACTGAGCAGTTCTTC. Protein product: CASRPPWGGRTEQFF.

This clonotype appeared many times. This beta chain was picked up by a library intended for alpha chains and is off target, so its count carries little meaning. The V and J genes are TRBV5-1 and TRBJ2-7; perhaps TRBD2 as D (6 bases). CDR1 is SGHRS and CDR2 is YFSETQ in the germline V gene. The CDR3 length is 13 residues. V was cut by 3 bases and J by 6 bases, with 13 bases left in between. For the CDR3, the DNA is TGCGCCAGCAGCTGGGACTCCCGGGGCGAGCAGTACTTC. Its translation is CASSWDSRGEQYF.

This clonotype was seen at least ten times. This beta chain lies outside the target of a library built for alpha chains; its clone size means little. The CDR3 loop is CASSELIYEQYF. DNA of the CDR3: TGTGCCAGCAGTGAACTGATCTACGAGCAGTACTTC. The genes are TRBV2 and TRBJ2-7, with no clear D. This CDR3 comprises 12 residues. Germline V CDR1 and CDR2: SNHLY, FYNNEI. Trimming took off 2 bases at V and 3 bases at J, with 5 bases between the two ends.

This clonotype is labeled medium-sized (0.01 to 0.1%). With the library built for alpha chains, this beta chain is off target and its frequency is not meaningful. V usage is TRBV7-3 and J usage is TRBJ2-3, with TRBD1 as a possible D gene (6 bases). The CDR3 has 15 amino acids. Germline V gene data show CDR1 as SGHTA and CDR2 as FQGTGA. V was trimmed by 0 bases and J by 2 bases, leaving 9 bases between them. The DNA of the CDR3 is TGTGCCAGCAGCTTAACCGGACAGCCCACAGATACGCAGTATTTT. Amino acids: CASSLTGQPTDTQYF.

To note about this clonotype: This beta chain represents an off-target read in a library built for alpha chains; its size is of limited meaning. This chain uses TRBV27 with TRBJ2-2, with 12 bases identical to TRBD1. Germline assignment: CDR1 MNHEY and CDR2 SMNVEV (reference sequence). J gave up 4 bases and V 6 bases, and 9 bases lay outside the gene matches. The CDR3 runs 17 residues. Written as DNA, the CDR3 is TGTGCCAGCAGAAGTATCGGGACAGGGGGCTCCACCGGGGAGCTGTTTTTT. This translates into CASRSIGTGGSTGELFF.

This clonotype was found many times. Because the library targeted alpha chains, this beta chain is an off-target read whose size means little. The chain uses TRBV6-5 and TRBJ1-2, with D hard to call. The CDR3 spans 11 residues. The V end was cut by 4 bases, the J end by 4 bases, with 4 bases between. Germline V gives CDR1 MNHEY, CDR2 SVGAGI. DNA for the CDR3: TGTGCCAGCAGTTCCCCCTATGGCTACACCTTC. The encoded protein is CASSSPYGYTF.

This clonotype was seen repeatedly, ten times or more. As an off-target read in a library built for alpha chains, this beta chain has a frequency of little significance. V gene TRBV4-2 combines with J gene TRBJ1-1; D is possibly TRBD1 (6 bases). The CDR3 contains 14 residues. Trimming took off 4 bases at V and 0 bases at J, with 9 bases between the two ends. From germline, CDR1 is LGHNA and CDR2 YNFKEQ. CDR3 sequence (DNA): TGTGCCAGCAGCCCCCGACAGGTGAACACTGAAGCTTTCTTT. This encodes CASSPRQVNTEAFF.

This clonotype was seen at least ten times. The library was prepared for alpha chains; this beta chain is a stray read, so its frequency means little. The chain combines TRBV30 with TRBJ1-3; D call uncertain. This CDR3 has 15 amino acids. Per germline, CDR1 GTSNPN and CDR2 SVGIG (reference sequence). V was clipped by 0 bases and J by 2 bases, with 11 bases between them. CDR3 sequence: CAWSVEWIPGNTIYF. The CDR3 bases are TGTGCCTGGAGTGTAGAGTGGATCCCTGGAAACACCATATATTTT.

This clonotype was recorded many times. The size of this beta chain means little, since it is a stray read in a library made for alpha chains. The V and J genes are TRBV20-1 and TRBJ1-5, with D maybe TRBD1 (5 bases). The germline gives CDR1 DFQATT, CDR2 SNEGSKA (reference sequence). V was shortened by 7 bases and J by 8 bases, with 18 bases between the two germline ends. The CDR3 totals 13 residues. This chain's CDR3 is CSGLDSSEKPQHF. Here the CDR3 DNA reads TGCAGTGGATTAGACAGCTCCGAAAAGCCCCAGCATTTT.

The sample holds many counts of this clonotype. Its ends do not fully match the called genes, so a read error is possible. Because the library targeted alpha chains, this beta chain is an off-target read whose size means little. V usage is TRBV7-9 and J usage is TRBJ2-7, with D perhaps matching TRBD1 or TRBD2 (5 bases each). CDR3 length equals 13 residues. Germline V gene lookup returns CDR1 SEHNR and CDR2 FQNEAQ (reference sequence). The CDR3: CASSPGPPYEQYF. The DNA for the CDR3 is TGTGCCAGCAGCCCGGGACCCCCCTATGAGCAGTACTTC.

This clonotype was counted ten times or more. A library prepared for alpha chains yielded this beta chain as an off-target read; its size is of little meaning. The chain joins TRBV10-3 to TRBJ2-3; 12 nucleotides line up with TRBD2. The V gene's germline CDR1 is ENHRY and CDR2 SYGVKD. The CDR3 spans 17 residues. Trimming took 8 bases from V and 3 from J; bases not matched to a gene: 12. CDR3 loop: CAIRPSLAGGKTDTQYF. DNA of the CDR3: TGTGCCATCCGGCCGAGTCTAGCGGGGGGGAAGACAGATACGCAGTATTTT.

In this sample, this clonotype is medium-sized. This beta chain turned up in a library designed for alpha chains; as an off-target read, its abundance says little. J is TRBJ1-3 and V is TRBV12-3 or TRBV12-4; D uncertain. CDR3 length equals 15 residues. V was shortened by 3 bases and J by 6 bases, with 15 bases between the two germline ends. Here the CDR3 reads CASSFGGRGKNTIYF. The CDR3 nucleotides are TGTGCCAGCAGTTTTGGAGGAAGAGGAAAAAACACCATATATTTT.

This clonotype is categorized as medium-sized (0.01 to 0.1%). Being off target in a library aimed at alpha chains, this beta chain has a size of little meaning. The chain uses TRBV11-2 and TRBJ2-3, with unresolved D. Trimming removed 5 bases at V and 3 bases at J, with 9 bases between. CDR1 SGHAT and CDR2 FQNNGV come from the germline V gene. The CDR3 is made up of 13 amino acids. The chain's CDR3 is CASSPPGTDTQYF. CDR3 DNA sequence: TGTGCCAGCAGCCCTCCGGGTACAGATACGCAGTATTTT. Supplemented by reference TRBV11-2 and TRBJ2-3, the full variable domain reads EAGVAQSPRYKIIEKRQSVAFWCNPISGHATLYWYQQILGQGPKLLIQFQNNGVVDDSQLPKDRFSAERLKGVDSTLKIQPAKLEDSAVYLCASSPPGTDTQYFGPGTRLTVL.

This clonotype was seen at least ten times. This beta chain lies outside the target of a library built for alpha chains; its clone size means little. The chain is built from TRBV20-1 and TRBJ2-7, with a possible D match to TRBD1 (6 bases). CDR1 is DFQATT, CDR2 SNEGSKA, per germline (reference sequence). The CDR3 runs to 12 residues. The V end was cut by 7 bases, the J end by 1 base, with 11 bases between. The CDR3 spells CSVDRLSYEQYF. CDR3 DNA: TGCAGTGTCGACAGGTTATCCTACGAGCAGTACTTC.

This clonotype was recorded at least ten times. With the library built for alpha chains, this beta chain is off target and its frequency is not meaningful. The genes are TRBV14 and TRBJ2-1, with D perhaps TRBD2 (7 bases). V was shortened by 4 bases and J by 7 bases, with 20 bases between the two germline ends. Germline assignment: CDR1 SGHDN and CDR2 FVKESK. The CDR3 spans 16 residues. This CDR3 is CASSPTWGGRLNEQFF. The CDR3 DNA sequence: TGTGCCAGCAGCCCAACGTGGGGGGGCCGTTTGAATGAGCAGTTCTTC.

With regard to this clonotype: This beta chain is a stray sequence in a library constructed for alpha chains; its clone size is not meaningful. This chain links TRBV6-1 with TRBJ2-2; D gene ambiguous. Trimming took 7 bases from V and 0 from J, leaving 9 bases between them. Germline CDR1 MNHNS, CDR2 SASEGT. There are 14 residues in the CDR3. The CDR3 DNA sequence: TGTGCCAGCAAGGGCAGAGCGAACACCGGGGAGCTGTTTTTT. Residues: CASKGRANTGELFF.